This record looks at one T cell receptor (beta chain) sequence and its context. Its antigen is currently unknown. TCRdb's table, derived via immunoSEQ multiplex PCR, lists solely in-frame clones and lacks some. The sample carries about 37,000 clones, roughly 32% recorded once. Treatment: randomized to nivolumab then ipilimumab (arm A) or the reverse (arm B). This entry belongs to a study of sequential checkpoint blockade in melanoma. About the study: DNA from 91 pretreatment tumor samples underwent TCRβ immunosequencing. Roughly 20 patients had matched tumor biopsies before treatment and at week 13 after nivolumab or ipilimumab alone.

The germline CDR1 and CDR2 sequences are SGHNT and YENEEA. CDR3 length equals 15 residues. The V end was cut by 7 bases, the J end by 1 base, with 13 bases between. Study-wide results and limits: For nivolumab-first patients, baseline tumor clonality was associated with response. Tumor T-cell fraction and clonality correlated with PD-L1 and CD8+ counts.

This sequence joins TRBV11-3 and TRBJ2-2; tentatively, D is TRBD1 (5 bases). This receptor was obtained from a human donor with melanoma. This specimen consisted of tumor tissue (inferred from file names), obtained from a patient given nivolumab and ipilimumab in sequence. This chain's CDR3 is CASNQRGENTGELFF. CDR3 bases: TGTGCCAGCAACCAAAGGGGTGAGAACACCGGGGAGCTGTTTTTT.